This T cell receptor beta chain is drawn from a study of blood T cells in healthy people across ages. Isolation yielded PBMCs, at least 7 million per sample, in every case. This CDR3 is 14 amino acids long. Germline CDR1 SGHKS, CDR2 YYEKEE (reference sequence). Trimming pared 4 bases from V and 7 bases from J, leaving 17 bases between. Using a J-beta primer mix together with a sample-barcoded 5' primer, a second PCR was run for 7 to 11 cycles. TCRdb re-called the 5' RACE reads with MiXCR, one entry per CDR3 protein. The table has roughly 900,000 distinct CDR3 sequences, about 48% seen once. Sequencing input: blood. The source is a man younger than 45 in good health. The chain employs TRBV5-5 and TRBJ1-2, with D possibly TRBD1 on 6 matching bases. CDR3 DNA sequence: TGTGCCAGCAGCCTGTACCGGGACACCCCTGGCTACACCTTC. Amino acid sequence: CASSLYRDTPGYTF. The complete variable domain, with remaining parts taken from reference TRBV5-5 and TRBJ1-2, reads DAGVTQSPTHLIKTRGQQVTLRCSPISGHKSVSWYQQVLGQGPQFIFQYYEKEERGRGNFPDRFSARQFPNYSSELNVNALLLGDSALYLCASSLYRDTPGYTFGSGTRLTVV.